A single sample is the source of the 17 T cell receptor beta chains below, sequenced in a study of blood T cell repertoires in COVID-19. Sequencing used immunoSEQ multiplex PCR; TCRdb keeps in-frame clones, though not all of them. The table has about 89,000 clones, approximately 84% seen once. Sequenced sample: peripheral blood. The receptors shown here come from a woman aged 80 or over with acute or convalescent COVID-19.

The V and J genes are TRBV6-5 and TRBJ2-7; 10 bases are shared with TRBD1. J was trimmed by 5 bases and V by 10 bases; bases with no gene match: 5. Germline lookup yields CDR1 MNHEY and CDR2 SVGAGI. The CDR3 consists of 12 residues. The CDR3 DNA is TGTGCCACCAGGACAGGGGGACACGAGCAGTACTTC. It specifies CATRTGGHEQYF.

This clone was recorded a few times. The chain links TRBV19 to TRBJ2-1, with TRBD2 identical over 7 bases. J lost 3 bases, V lost 3 bases, and 5 bases had no gene match. The CDR3 runs 15 residues. Germline V gene lookup returns CDR1 LNHDA and CDR2 SQIVND (reference sequence). The CDR3 spells CASSIGTNRYNEQFF. The CDR3 DNA follows: TGTGCCAGTAGTATCGGGACTAACCGCTACAATGAGCAGTTCTTC.

This chain connects TRBV18 to TRBJ1-2, with D possibly matching TRBD1 (5 bases). From germline, CDR1 is KGHSH and CDR2 LQKENI. The CDR3 loop spans 14 amino acids. Trimming shortened V by 3 bases and J by 2 bases, and 10 bases separated the two germline ends. In DNA, the CDR3 is TGTGCCAGCTCACCCCCGACAGTAAACTATGGCTACACCTTC. This encodes CASSPPTVNYGYTF.

This clone is a singleton in its sample. This rearrangement joins TRBV5-1 to TRBJ1-2; D is undetermined. The V end was cut by 4 bases, the J end by 1 base, with 11 bases between. Germline CDR1 and CDR2: SGHRS and YFSETQ. The CDR3 spans 14 residues. DNA for the CDR3: TGCGCCAGCAGCACCTCCGGGATTAACTATGGCTACACCTTC. Translation: CASSTSGINYGYTF.

This clone was seen a few times. The rearrangement joins TRBV7-9 to TRBJ1-1, with 7 bases lining up with TRBD1. From germline, CDR1 is SEHNR and CDR2 FQNEAQ (reference sequence). There are 13 residues in the CDR3. The J segment lost 7 bases and the V segment lost 0 bases, leaving 2 bases of the junction unmatched. The CDR3 bases are TGTGCCAGCAGCTTAGCAGGGGGCGGTGAAGCTTTCTTT. This gives the protein CASSLAGGGEAFF.

The chain employs TRBV4-3 and TRBJ1-2; D uncertain. The CDR3 has 14 residues. Germline-derived CDR1 and CDR2 are LGHNA and YSLEER. V dropped 0 bases and J dropped 4 bases, with 9 bases sitting between them. CDR3 sequence (DNA): TGCGCCAGCAGCCAAGATGCCACGGGCTATGGCTACACCTTC. Encoded protein: CASSQDATGYGYTF.

The chain uses TRBV6-4 and TRBJ1-6; the D is unclear. The germline V gene encodes CDR1 MRHNA and CDR2 SNTAGT. This CDR3 is 14 amino acids long. Deletions cut 4 bases from V and 7 bases from J, with 11 bases between. This CDR3 reads CASSAGSGNSPLHF. The CDR3 nucleotides read TGTGCCAGCAGTGCCGGGTCGGGGAATTCACCCCTCCACTTT.

The chain joins TRBV14 to TRBJ2-3; 9 bases match TRBD1. V was clipped by 3 bases and J by 6 bases; unmatched bases: 7. CDR1 is SGHDN, CDR2 FVKESK, per germline. The CDR3 has 15 amino acids. CDR3 sequence reads: CASSQIGQGRDTQYF. The CDR3 coding sequence is TGTGCCAGCAGCCAGATCGGACAGGGGCGGGATACGCAGTATTTT.

The V gene is TRBV7-2, the J gene TRBJ2-5; TRBD2 matches 12 bases. The V gene end was trimmed by 5 bases and the J gene end by 5 bases; junction bases not matched to a gene: 12. The length of the CDR3 is 17 residues. Germline CDR1 and CDR2: SGHTA and FQGNSA. The CDR3 spells CASSPGSSGGGSETQYF. The CDR3 DNA is TGTGCCAGCAGCCCAGGGTCTAGCGGGGGGGGATCGGAGACCCAGTACTTC.

The genes are TRBV9 and TRBJ2-5; 8 positions match TRBD1. The germline V gene has CDR1 SGDLS and CDR2 YYNGEE. This CDR3 contains 15 residues. With 3 bases clipped from V and 3 bases from J, the junction kept 7 bases outside the gene matches. The chain's CDR3 is CASSAGQGGEETQYF. CDR3 DNA sequence: TGTGCCAGCAGCGCCGGACAGGGAGGAGAAGAGACCCAGTACTTC. The entire variable domain, with the rest obtained from reference TRBV9 and TRBJ2-5, is as follows: DSGVTQTPKHLITATGQRVTLRCSPRSGDLSVYWYQQSLDQGLQFLIQYYNGEERAKGNILERFSAQQFPDLHSELNLSSLELGDSALYFCASSAGQGGEETQYFGPGTRLLVL.

This rearrangement joins TRBV3-1 (or the pseudogene TRBV3-2) to TRBJ1-2, with 10 bases lining up with TRBD1. The CDR3 is made up of 15 amino acids. V shed 1 base and J 7 bases; nucleotides not matched to a gene: 6. In germline, CDR1 is LGHDT, CDR2 YNNKEL (reference sequence). Here the CDR3 reads CASSQGRTGGPGYTF. The CDR3 DNA sequence: TGTGCCAGCAGCCAAGGGCGGACAGGGGGACCTGGCTACACCTTC.

The chain joins TRBV5-1 to TRBJ2-1, with D possibly matching TRBD2 (6 bases). The germline V gene has CDR1 SGHRS and CDR2 YFSETQ. V was pared by 1 base and J by 2 bases, with 13 bases between. The CDR3 loop spans 16 amino acids. CDR3 DNA sequence: TGCGCCAGCAGCTTGTTGGCGGGGTCGGCCTACAATGAGCAGTTCTTC. It yields the protein CASSLLAGSAYNEQFF.

The chain combines TRBV19 with TRBJ2-1, with TRBD1 identical over 8 bases. Trimming at V came to 7 bases and at J to 4 bases, leaving 15 bases not matched to a gene. The CDR3 is 17 amino acids. Germline CDR1 LNHDA, CDR2 SQIVND (reference sequence). Here the CDR3 reads CASMSGTGGRFYNEQFF. The CDR3 nucleotides are TGTGCCAGTATGAGTGGGACAGGAGGCCGATTTTACAATGAGCAGTTCTTC. Combining the CDR3 with reference TRBV19 and TRBJ2-1 gives the whole variable domain DGGITQSPKYLFRKEGQNVTLSCEQNLNHDAMYWYRQDPGQGLRLIYYSQIVNDFQKGDIAEGYSVSREKKESFPLTVTSAQKNPTAFYLCASMSGTGGRFYNEQFFGPGTRLTVL.

This clone was picked up a small number of times. This chain uses TRBV7-2 with TRBJ1-1; 8 nucleotides agree with TRBD1. The CDR3 is 14 amino acids. The junction had 9 bases not matched to a gene; V was cut back by 2 bases and J by 10 bases. Germline V gives CDR1 SGHTA, CDR2 FQGNSA. The CDR3 DNA reads TGTGCCAGCAGCTTACAGGGGGCGGCCTCGGGAGCTTTCTTT. Amino acids: CASSLQGAASGAFF.

V gene TRBV6-6 combines with J gene TRBJ2-7, with D possibly TRBD2 on 6 matching bases. Germline V gene data show CDR1 as MNHNY and CDR2 as SVGAGI (reference sequence). The length of the CDR3 is 14 residues. Trimming took 9 bases from V and 3 from J, leaving 18 bases between them. The CDR3 spells CARGFVREVYEQYV. Here the CDR3 DNA reads TGTGCCAGGGGATTTGTCAGGGAGGTCTACGAGCAGTACGTC.

The V call is TRBV29-1, the J call TRBJ1-1; TRBD1 matches at 8 bases. The V segment lost 6 bases and the J segment 4 bases; nucleotides outside the gene matches: 10. Germline values: CDR1 SQVTM, CDR2 ANQGSEA. The CDR3 is 14 amino acids. For the CDR3, the DNA is TGCAGCGTCTGGGACAGGCAATGGAGCACTGAAGCTTTCTTT. Translation: CSVWDRQWSTEAFF. The entire variable domain, with the rest obtained from reference TRBV29-1 and TRBJ1-1, is as follows: SAVISQKPSRDICQRGTSLTIQCQVDSQVTMMFWYRQQPGQSLTLIATANQGSEATYESGFVIDKFPISRPNLTFSTLTVSNMSPEDSSIYLCSVWDRQWSTEAFFGQGTRLTVV.

The rearrangement joins TRBV6-6 to TRBJ1-3, with TRBD1 as a possible D gene (5 bases). Germline values: CDR1 MNHNY, CDR2 SVGAGI (reference sequence). V was clipped by 0 bases and J by 8 bases, with 8 bases between them. CDR3 size: 13 residues. The CDR3 DNA reads TGTGCCAGCAGTTACTCGGGGGGGGACACCATATATTTT. Residues: CASSYSGGDTIYF.